Each of the 31 T cell receptor beta chains below was sequenced from the same sample in a study of blood T cell repertoires in COVID-19. Sequencing used immunoSEQ multiplex PCR; TCRdb keeps in-frame clones, though not all of them. The table shows roughly 280,000 clones, with about 91% occurring only once. Sequencing input: PBMCs or T cells enriched from blood (not recorded which). Every receptor here comes from a middle-aged man who had been exposed to COVID-19.

This chain links TRBV11-2 with TRBJ2-5, with D perhaps TRBD1 (5 bases). V was trimmed by 0 bases and J by 1 base, leaving 12 bases between them. Germline values: CDR1 SGHAT, CDR2 FQNNGV. The CDR3 length is 16 residues. For the CDR3, the DNA is TGTGCCAGCAGCTTAGAGTCGGTTGGGGCCCAAGAGACCCAGTACTTC. This gives the protein CASSLESVGAQETQYF.

CDR3 in DNA: TGTGCCAGCGGGGGGACAGGGGGATCACCCCTCCACTTT. Translated: CASGGTGGSPLHF. The rearrangement joins TRBV14 to TRBJ1-6; TRBD1 matches at 11 bases. The CDR3 is 13 residues long. Germline V CDR1 and CDR2: SGHDN, FVKESK. The V gene end was trimmed by 8 bases and the J gene end by 10 bases; junction bases not matched to a gene: 4.

A single count supports this clone. The chain joins TRBV6-6 to TRBJ1-5; 10 bases fit TRBD1. Trimming took 7 bases from V and 3 from J; bases not matched to a gene: 9. CDR3 length: 16 amino acids. Germline CDR1 reads MNHNY; CDR2 reads SVGAGI (reference sequence). CDR3 sequence reads: CASNPATGGNNQPQHF. The CDR3 DNA sequence: TGTGCCAGCAATCCCGCGACAGGGGGCAACAATCAGCCCCAGCATTTT.

The chain is built from TRBV11-2 and TRBJ1-1, with D possibly matching TRBD1 (5 bases). CDR3 size: 15 residues. Germline V gives CDR1 SGHAT, CDR2 FQNNGV. Trimming took off 0 bases at V and 10 bases at J, with 18 bases between the two ends. The CDR3 nucleotides read TGTGCCAGCAGCTTAGATCTAGGCAGGGTGGATCGAGCTTTCTTT. It codes for CASSLDLGRVDRAFF.

The gene calls are TRBV30 and TRBJ1-3, with D possibly being TRBD1 (5 bases). Per the germline V gene, CDR1 is GTSNPN and CDR2 is SVGIG (reference sequence). Trimming cost V 3 bases and J 1 base, with 13 bases left between them. This CDR3 is built from 15 residues. For the CDR3, the DNA is TGTGCCTGGAGGTGGGGGGAACCGTCTGGAAACACCATATATTTT. Its translation is CAWRWGEPSGNTIYF.

The chain joins TRBV2 to TRBJ2-3; D ambiguous. The ends were cut back, 7 bases at V and 5 bases at J, with 13 bases in the middle. Germline loops: CDR1 SNHLY, CDR2 FYNNEI. The length of the CDR3 is 13 residues. In DNA, the CDR3 is TGTGCCAGCAAAGCGTCAGAATTAGATACGCAGTATTTT. It encodes CASKASELDTQYF.

The chain employs TRBV4-1 and TRBJ2-5, with 11 bases fitting TRBD2. Per germline, CDR1 MGHRA and CDR2 YSYEKL. V dropped 1 base and J dropped 5; count of bases not matched to a gene: 12. The CDR3 contains 18 residues. Here the CDR3 DNA reads TGCGCCAGCAGCCAAGGGCGAACTAGCGGGAGCGGTTGGGAGACCCAGTACTTC. It encodes CASSQGRTSGSGWETQYF.

The V and J genes are TRBV6-5 and TRBJ1-5; D is undetermined. Germline assignment: CDR1 MNHEY and CDR2 SVGAGI. V dropped 5 bases and J dropped 4 bases, with 9 bases sitting between them. The CDR3 covers 13 residues. DNA of the CDR3: TGTGCCAGCAGTACGGGTCCTAATCAGCCCCAGCATTTT. Protein: CASSTGPNQPQHF.

The chain recombines TRBV12-3 or TRBV12-4 with TRBJ2-2, with D possibly being TRBD1 (6 bases). Trimming removed 6 bases at V and 7 bases at J, with 12 bases between. The CDR3 extends over 13 amino acids. CDR3 protein: CASREQGFGELFF. The CDR3 bases are TGTGCCAGCAGGGAACAGGGTTTCGGGGAGCTGTTTTTT.

V and J are TRBV4-1 and TRBJ2-7; tentatively, D is TRBD1 (5 bases). CDR3 length equals 14 residues. Trimming removed 1 base from V and 3 bases from J, with 10 bases in between. Germline CDR1 and CDR2: MGHRA and YSYEKL. The CDR3 region has the DNA TGCGCCAGCAGCCAAGGGACACAAATCTACGAGCAGTACTTC. Protein: CASSQGTQIYEQYF.

The chain joins TRBV28 to TRBJ1-2, with D perhaps TRBD1 (5 bases). This CDR3 contains 14 residues. The germline V gene encodes CDR1 MDHEN and CDR2 SYDVKM. V dropped 5 bases and J dropped 1 base, with 11 bases sitting between them. The CDR3 DNA reads as TGTGCCAGCAGTGCCTTAAGGGGTAACTATGGCTACACCTTC. Its protein product is CASSALRGNYGYTF.

The rearrangement uses TRBV6-2 or TRBV6-3 and TRBJ1-5; 7 positions match TRBD1. The CDR3 has 15 residues. CDR1 and CDR2 (germline): MNHEY, SVGEGT. Trimming cost V 4 bases and J 7 bases; bases outside gene matches: 10. DNA of the CDR3: TGTGCCAGCAGTTTCTACCGAGGGGACAGCCAGCCCCAGCATTTT. Its translation: CASSFYRGDSQPQHF.

The chain links TRBV11-2 to TRBJ2-1, with D possibly matching TRBD1 (6 bases). Trimming took off 4 bases at V and 6 bases at J, with 7 bases between the two ends. CDR3 length equals 12 residues. The germline V gene encodes CDR1 SGHAT and CDR2 FQNNGV. CDR3 sequence: CASSSTGNEQFF. In nucleotides, the CDR3 is TGTGCCAGCAGCTCGACAGGCAATGAGCAGTTCTTC.

The rearrangement joins TRBV6-5 to TRBJ1-1; D not resolved. Deletions cut 6 bases from V and 1 base from J, with 9 bases between. CDR3 length: 13 amino acids. Per germline, CDR1 MNHEY and CDR2 SVGAGI. The CDR3 DNA reads TGTGCCAGCAGATTTGTTAAGAACACTGAAGCTTTCTTT. It codes for CASRFVKNTEAFF.

The genes are TRBV5-1 and TRBJ2-1; 10 nucleotides align to TRBD2. CDR1 is SGHRS and CDR2 is YFSETQ in the germline V gene. Germline trimming cut 4 bases from V and 0 bases from J; bases unmatched to any gene: 13. The CDR3 length is 19 residues. DNA of the CDR3: TGCGCCAGCAGCCGGACGCCGGGACTAGCGAGTTACTCCTACAATGAGCAGTTCTTC. This sequence encodes CASSRTPGLASYSYNEQFF.

The chain uses TRBV27 and TRBJ2-1; D call uncertain. CDR3 size: 13 residues. V lost 2 bases to trimming and J lost 9 bases, with 11 bases between them. The germline gives CDR1 MNHEY, CDR2 SMNVEV (reference sequence). The DNA for the CDR3 is TGTGCCAGCAGTTTAACACGGGTTCGTGAGCAGTTCTTC. Translation gives CASSLTRVREQFF.

In its sample, this clone was seen a few times. The J gene is TRBJ1-1, the V gene TRBV19, with D uncertain. The CDR3 consists of 14 residues. V lost 3 bases and J 1 base, leaving 9 bases between the germline ends. Germline CDR1 LNHDA, CDR2 SQIVND (reference sequence). In DNA form, the CDR3 reads TGTGCCAGTAGTATCGACTTCCGGAACACTGAAGCTTTCTTT. Amino acids: CASSIDFRNTEAFF.

This clone has more than one count but fewer than ten. The V call is TRBV5-1, the J call TRBJ2-1, with D tentatively TRBD2 (6 bases). Trimming pared 5 bases from V and 6 bases from J, leaving 21 bases between. The germline V gene has CDR1 SGHRS and CDR2 YFSETQ. The CDR3 has 16 amino acids. Here the CDR3 DNA reads TGCGCCAGCAGGGGCGACATAGGGTACGGGGGCAATGAGCAGTTCTTC. Encoded protein: CASRGDIGYGGNEQFF.

This chain uses TRBV5-1 with TRBJ1-2, with 9 positions matching TRBD1. Germline lookup yields CDR1 SGHRS and CDR2 YFSETQ. The V and J ends lost 4 bases and 0 bases, in that order; junction bases with no gene match: 1. This CDR3 contains 14 residues. In nucleotides, the CDR3 is TGCGCCAGCAGCCGGGACAGGGCTAACTATGGCTACACCTTC. It specifies CASSRDRANYGYTF.

To note about this clone: Other nucleotide sequences in the sample specify the same CDR3. This chain uses TRBV9 with TRBJ1-2, with D perhaps matching TRBD1 (5 bases). V lost 2 bases, J lost 4 bases, and 6 bases lay in between. There are 12 residues in the CDR3. CDR1 is SGDLS, CDR2 YYNGEE, per germline. CDR3 nucleotides: TGTGCCAGCAGCGTTGACAGCTATGGCTACACCTTC. Protein sequence: CASSVDSYGYTF.

Ten or more counts support this clone. V gene TRBV10-1 combines with J gene TRBJ2-7, with TRBD2 matching over 11 bases. The CDR3 runs to 15 residues. Germline CDR1 reads WNHNN; CDR2 reads SYGVQD (reference sequence). The junction had 4 bases not matched to a gene; V was cut back by 2 bases and J by 4 bases. CDR3 nucleotide sequence: TGCGCCAGCAGTGAGCCACTAGCGGGAGTTTACGAGCAGTACTTC. Its translation: CASSEPLAGVYEQYF.

The chain links TRBV30 to TRBJ1-1; D ambiguous. This CDR3 spans 13 amino acids. The V gene's germline CDR1 is GTSNPN and CDR2 SVGIG (reference sequence). In DNA, the CDR3 is TGTGCTAGAATACGTTACGTGAACACTGAAGCTTTCTTT. Protein sequence: CARIRYVNTEAFF.

The genes are TRBV9 and TRBJ2-1; D may be TRBD2 (6 bases). The V and J ends lost 0 bases and 3 bases respectively, with 10 bases between them. Germline V gene lookup returns CDR1 SGDLS and CDR2 YYNGEE. This CDR3 has 15 residues. CDR3 amino acids: CASSVAPAGYNEQFF. As DNA, the CDR3 is TGTGCCAGCAGCGTAGCCCCAGCGGGCTACAATGAGCAGTTCTTC.

The rearrangement joins TRBV14 to TRBJ1-1; D is unclear. Trimming took off 0 bases at V and 5 bases at J, with 7 bases between the two ends. Germline V CDR1 and CDR2: SGHDN, FVKESK. CDR3 size: 13 residues. The CDR3 region has the DNA TGTGCCAGCAGCCAAGAAAGGAGTACTGAAGCTTTCTTT. Its protein product is CASSQERSTEAFF.

The chain carries TRBV6-6 and TRBJ2-3, with a tentative D call TRBD2 (6 bases). This CDR3 has 15 amino acids. V shed 2 bases and J shed 2 bases, with 11 bases lying between them. Germline CDR1 and CDR2: MNHNY and SVGAGI (reference sequence). The CDR3 loop reads CASSYARGNTDTQYF. DNA for the CDR3: TGTGCCAGCAGTTACGCGCGGGGTAACACAGATACGCAGTATTTT.

The gene calls are TRBV7-2 and TRBJ1-1, with 7 bases fitting TRBD1. The germline CDR1 and CDR2 sequences are SGHTA and FQGNSA. The ends lost 1 base at V and 0 bases at J; junction bases unmatched: 8. CDR3 length: 17 residues. The CDR3 sequence is CASSLGGTVYLNTEAFF. DNA of the CDR3: TGTGCCAGCAGCTTAGGTGGGACAGTATATTTGAACACTGAAGCTTTCTTT.

This clone was found once. The J gene is TRBJ1-5, the V gene TRBV28; D is possibly TRBD1 (5 bases). The length of the CDR3 is 13 residues. CDR1 and CDR2 from the germline V gene are MDHEN and SYDVKM. Trimming left V 6 bases short and J 9 bases short, with 15 bases between. The chain's CDR3 is CASRVQATGPQHF. CDR3 nucleotide sequence: TGTGCCAGCAGGGTACAGGCAACTGGGCCCCAGCATTTT.

This clone has a handful of counts. The V call is TRBV7-2, the J call TRBJ1-6; tentatively, D is TRBD1 (6 bases). The ends were cut back, 6 bases at V and 8 bases at J, with 11 bases in the middle. This CDR3 is 13 amino acids long. From germline, CDR1 is SGHTA and CDR2 FQGNSA. CDR3 in amino acids: CASRQGGDSPLHF. The CDR3 DNA reads as TGTGCCAGCAGACAGGGTGGGGATTCACCCCTCCACTTT.

J is TRBJ1-1 and V is TRBV10-1; 9 bases map to TRBD1. The CDR3 is 17 amino acids. Germline CDR1 and CDR2: WNHNN and SYGVQD (reference sequence). V gave up 6 bases and J gave up 1 base; unmatched junction bases: 12. The CDR3 loop is CASRDGTGKGPNTEAFF. The CDR3, as DNA: TGCGCCAGCAGGGACGGGACAGGGAAGGGACCGAACACTGAAGCTTTCTTT.

The V and J genes are TRBV7-2 and TRBJ2-5; 8 nucleotides line up with TRBD1. The CDR3 extends over 13 amino acids. V was clipped by 6 bases and J by 4 bases; unmatched bases: 4. Germline CDR1 reads SGHTA; CDR2 reads FQGNSA. Written as DNA, the CDR3 is TGTGCCAGCAGGAATACAGGGGGAGAGACCCAGTACTTC. Its translation: CASRNTGGETQYF.

This chain's CDR3 is CASSLTDRAPYEQYF. The DNA for the CDR3 is TGTGCCAGCAGCTTGACGGACAGGGCCCCCTACGAGCAGTACTTC. The genes are TRBV11-2 and TRBJ2-7; TRBD1 matches 8 bases. Unmatched junction bases numbered 6, after V lost 3 bases and J lost 2 bases. Germline CDR1 is SGHAT and CDR2 is FQNNGV. This CDR3 spans 15 amino acids. Combining the CDR3 with reference TRBV11-2 and TRBJ2-7 gives the whole variable domain EAGVAQSPRYKIIEKRQSVAFWCNPISGHATLYWYQQILGQGPKLLIQFQNNGVVDDSQLPKDRFSAERLKGVDSTLKIQPAKLEDSAVYLCASSLTDRAPYEQYFGPGTRLTVT.